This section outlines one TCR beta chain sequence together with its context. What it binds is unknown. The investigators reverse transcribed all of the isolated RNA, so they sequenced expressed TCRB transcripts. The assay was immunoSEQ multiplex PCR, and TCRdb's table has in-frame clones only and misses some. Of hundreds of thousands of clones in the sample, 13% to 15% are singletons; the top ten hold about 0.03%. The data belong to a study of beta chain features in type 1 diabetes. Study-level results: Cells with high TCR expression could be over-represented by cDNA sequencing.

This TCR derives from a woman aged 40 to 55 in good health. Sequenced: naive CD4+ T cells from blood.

The CDR3 loop is CASSQEGWSNQPQHF. In DNA, the CDR3 is TGTGCCAGCTCGCAAGAGGGTTGGAGCAATCAGCCCCAGCATTTT. V and J are TRBV18 and TRBJ1-5; no clear D gene. Trimming left V 6 bases short and J 1 base short, with 13 bases between. This CDR3 comprises 15 residues. The germline CDR1 and CDR2 sequences are KGHSH and LQKENI.